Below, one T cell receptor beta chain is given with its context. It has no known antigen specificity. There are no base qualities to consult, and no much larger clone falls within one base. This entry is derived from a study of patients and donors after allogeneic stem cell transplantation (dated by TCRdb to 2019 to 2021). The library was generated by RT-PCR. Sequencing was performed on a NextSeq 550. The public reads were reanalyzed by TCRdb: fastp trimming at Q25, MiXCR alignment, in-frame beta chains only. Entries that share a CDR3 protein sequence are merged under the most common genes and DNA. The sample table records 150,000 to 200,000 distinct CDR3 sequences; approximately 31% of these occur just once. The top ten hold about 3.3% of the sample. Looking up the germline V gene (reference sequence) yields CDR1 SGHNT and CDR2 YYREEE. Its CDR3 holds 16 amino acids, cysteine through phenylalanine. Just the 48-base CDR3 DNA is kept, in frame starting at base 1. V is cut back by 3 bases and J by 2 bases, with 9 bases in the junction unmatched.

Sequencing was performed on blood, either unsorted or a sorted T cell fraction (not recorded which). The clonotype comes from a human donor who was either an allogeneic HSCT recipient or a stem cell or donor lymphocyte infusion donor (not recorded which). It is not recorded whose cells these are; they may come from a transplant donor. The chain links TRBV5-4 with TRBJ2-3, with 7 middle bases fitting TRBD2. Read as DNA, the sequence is TGTGCCAGCAGCTCGGGGGGTTATTGGTCCACAGATACGCAGTATTTT. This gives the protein CASSSGGYWSTDTQYF. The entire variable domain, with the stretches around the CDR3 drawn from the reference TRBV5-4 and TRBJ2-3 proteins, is ETGVTQSPTHLIKTRGQQVTLRCSSQSGHNTVSWYQQALGQGPQFIFQYYREEENGRGNFPPRFSGLQFPNYSSELNVNALELDDSALYLCASSSGGYWSTDTQYFGPGTRLTVL.